This passage covers 11 T cell receptor beta chains from one sample sequenced in a study of OX40 agonist ivuxolimab in advanced cancers. TCRdb's copy holds only in-frame clones and misses some; the assay was immunoSEQ multiplex PCR. The sample holds 70,000 to 75,000 clones; just over 85% are singletons and the top ten take 2.5% to 3.5%. The sample in question was CD4+ or CD8+ T cells sorted from blood, obtained in a trial of the OX40 agonist ivuxolimab. The origin of the receptors is an adult with an advanced solid tumor such as melanoma, head and neck, liver or kidney cancer.

The chain couples TRBV4-1 to TRBJ1-4; a weak D match, TRBD1 (5 bases). The germline V and J ends were trimmed by 0 bases and 0 bases, with 14 bases remaining between them. The CDR3 spans 18 residues. Germline CDR1 MGHRA, CDR2 YSYEKL. The CDR3, as DNA: TGCGCCAGCAGCCAAGATAGGGCAGGGAAAACAACTAATGAAAAACTGTTTTTT. It codes for CASSQDRAGKTTNEKLFF.

The CDR3 coding sequence is TGTGCCAGCAGCCAGCATAGCGGATCCTACGAGCAGTACTTC. Translating it yields CASSQHSGSYEQYF. The V gene is TRBV14, the J gene TRBJ2-7; D perhaps matches TRBD2 (6 bases). There are 14 residues in the CDR3. The V end was cut by 3 bases, the J end by 1 base, with 10 bases between. Germline values: CDR1 SGHDN, CDR2 FVKESK.

J is TRBJ1-5 and V is TRBV28; possibly TRBD1 for D (5 bases). The germline V and J ends were trimmed by 10 bases and 1 base, with 14 bases remaining between them. This CDR3 spans 14 amino acids. Germline CDR1 and CDR2: MDHEN and SYDVKM. This chain's CDR3 is CATQHGDSNQPQHF. CDR3 nucleotide sequence: TGTGCCACACAGCACGGGGACAGCAATCAGCCCCAGCATTTT.

The CDR3 protein is CASSPLSSGSGFNEQFF. CDR3 DNA sequence: TGTGCCAGCAGCCCTCTATCAAGCGGGAGCGGTTTCAATGAGCAGTTCTTC. The chain links TRBV7-3 to TRBJ2-1, with 8 bases matching TRBD2. Trimming at V came to 5 bases and at J to 6 bases, leaving 15 bases not matched to a gene. CDR1 SGHTA and CDR2 FQGTGA come from the germline V gene. The CDR3 is made up of 17 amino acids.

V and J are TRBV7-3 and TRBJ2-2, with D possibly matching TRBD1 (5 bases). Deletions cut 0 bases from V and 6 bases from J, with 14 bases between. Germline CDR1 reads SGHTA; CDR2 reads FQGTGA. This CDR3 region has 16 residues. The CDR3 here is CASSLTSAKGAGELFF. As DNA, the CDR3 is TGTGCCAGCAGCTTAACGTCGGCCAAAGGGGCCGGGGAGCTGTTTTTT. Full variable domain (outside the CDR3, taken from reference TRBV7-3 and TRBJ2-2): GAGVSQTPSNKVTEKGKYVELRCDPISGHTALYWYRQSLGQGPEFLIYFQGTGAADDSGLPNDRFFAVRPEGSVSTLKIQRTERGDSAVYLCASSLTSAKGAGELFFGEGSRLTVL.

The chain is built from TRBV4-2 and TRBJ2-2; D perhaps matches TRBD1 (6 bases). The CDR3 covers 16 residues. The germline V and J ends were trimmed by 0 bases and 6 bases, with 14 bases remaining between them. Germline CDR1 is LGHNA and CDR2 is YNFKEQ. CDR3 in amino acids: CASSQDFNRAAGELFF. In nucleotides, the CDR3 is TGTGCCAGCAGCCAAGATTTTAACAGGGCGGCCGGGGAGCTGTTTTTT.

This chain connects TRBV4-2 to TRBJ1-1; D not resolved. Germline CDR1 reads LGHNA; CDR2 reads YNFKEQ. The CDR3 has 15 amino acids. Trimming took 0 bases from V and 3 from J, leaving 11 bases between them. In nucleotides, the CDR3 is TGTGCCAGCAGCCAAGATTGGGGAGGGTACACTGAAGCTTTCTTT. This encodes CASSQDWGGYTEAFF.

The chain joins TRBV19 to TRBJ2-2; TRBD2 is a possible D gene (5 bases). V was clipped by 3 bases and J by 1 base, with 6 bases between them. CDR3 length equals 14 residues. Germline V lookup: CDR1 LNHDA, CDR2 SQIVND (reference sequence). The CDR3 DNA follows: TGTGCCAGTAGTATTCGGGGGAACACCGGGGAGCTGTTTTTT. Translated: CASSIRGNTGELFF.

This clone appeared a single time. The chain carries TRBV27 and TRBJ2-1; D call uncertain. Germline V CDR1 and CDR2: MNHEY, SMNVEV (reference sequence). The V end lost 5 bases, the J end lost 8 bases, and 16 bases lay between the germline ends. The CDR3 sequence is 14 residues long. In nucleotides, the CDR3 is TGTGCCAGCAGTCTTATCCCATATGGGGATGAGCAGTTCTTC. Its translation: CASSLIPYGDEQFF.

This chain connects TRBV12-1 to TRBJ2-3; TRBD2, the D gene given by the table, was not confirmed from the DNA. TRBV12-1 is noted as a pseudogene. The CDR3 is 16 residues long. This CDR3 reads CASSLASGGAIDTQYF. CDR3 in DNA: TGTGCCAGCAGCTTGGCTAGCGGGGGGGCAATAGATACGCAGTATTTT.

The rearrangement joins TRBV7-3 to TRBJ1-1; TRBD1 aligns across 9 bases. CDR1 is SGHTA, CDR2 FQGTGA, per germline. The CDR3 runs to 15 residues. V shed 5 bases, J shed 10 bases, and the junction held 14 bases outside the gene matches. CDR3 sequence: CASSPSGQGISGAFF. In DNA form, the CDR3 reads TGTGCCAGCAGCCCCTCGGGACAGGGAATATCGGGAGCTTTCTTT.